The TCR beta chain under discussion was sequenced for a study of blood T cell repertoires in COVID-19. Only in-frame clones appear in the TCRdb table, and some are missing; sequencing was by immunoSEQ multiplex PCR. Of about 67,000 clones in the sample, 75% to 90% were seen once. The CDR3 loop spans 13 amino acids. In germline, CDR1 is SSHAT, CDR2 FNYEAQ (reference sequence). With regard to this clone: One junction end disagrees with the germline gene, perhaps due to a read error.

The sequenced sample consisted of peripheral blood. This chain uses TRBV7-7 with TRBJ1-6; weak D call: TRBD1 (6 bases). The TCR was taken from a man in his fifties with active COVID-19. Written as DNA, the CDR3 is TGTGCTAGCAGCTTAAACAGGGATTCACCCCTCCACTTT. Translated: CASSLNRDSPLHF.